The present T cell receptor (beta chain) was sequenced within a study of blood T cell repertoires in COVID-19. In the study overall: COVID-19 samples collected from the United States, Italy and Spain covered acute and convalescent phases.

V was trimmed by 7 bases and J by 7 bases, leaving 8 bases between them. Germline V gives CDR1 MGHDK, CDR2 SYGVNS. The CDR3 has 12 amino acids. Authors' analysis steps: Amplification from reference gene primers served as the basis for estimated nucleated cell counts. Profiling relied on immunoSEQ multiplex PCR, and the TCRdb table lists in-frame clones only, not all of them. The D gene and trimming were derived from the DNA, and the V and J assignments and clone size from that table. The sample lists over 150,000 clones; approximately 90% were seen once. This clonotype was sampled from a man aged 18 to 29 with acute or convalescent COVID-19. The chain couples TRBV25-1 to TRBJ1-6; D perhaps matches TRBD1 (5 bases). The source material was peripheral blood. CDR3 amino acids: CASNRPNSPLHF. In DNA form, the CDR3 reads TGTGCCAGCAACAGGCCAAATTCACCCCTCCACTTT.